This T cell receptor beta chain was found in a study of blood T cell repertoires in COVID-19 (TCRdb year 2020). Regarding the complete study: Collaborator samples came from the United States, Italy and Spain and covered acute and convalescent phases of COVID-19. The repertoires were released in a freely available public database meant as a resource for research on the immune response to SARS-CoV-2. The prospective study material was composed of cDNA or gDNA derived from T cells, B-cell-depleted T cells, or PBMCs. Subjects who had been exposed to COVID-19, were actively infected with it, or had recovered from it provided the deeply sampled blood TCRbeta repertoires that made up the dataset. The samples were drawn from the first 160 participants of the ongoing ImmuneRACE study and from 950 to 1,500 subjects provided by 6 global collaborators. Where available, HLA class I and class II types were taken from metadata supplied by the sample provider and were not determined by assay-based typing. A de-identified subject ID, COVID-19 status, age in years and sex were almost always included in the sample metadata. Study-wide findings and limitations: The quantity of clinical and demographic metadata differed by source and by participant and was supplied without curation.

A note on this clone: The antigen this receptor binds is unknown. Within one base of it there is no much larger clone, and no base qualities were kept.

Trimming costs V 6 bases and J 0 bases, and their ends lie 12 bases apart. CDR3 length: 15 amino acids, cysteine to phenylalanine. Only CDR3 DNA remains: 45 bases, in frame from the first base. The germline V gene supplies CDR1 MGHDK and CDR2 SYGVNS. Collaborating institutions collected whole blood in K2EDTA tubes following their own protocols. Collaborator samples were shipped for TCRbeta analysis as frozen whole blood, isolated PBMCs, or DNA extracted from either sample type. TCRbeta CDR3 regions were amplified from genomic DNA by means of the immunoSEQ Assay, a bias-controlled multiplex PCR. As for the original processing: The number of nucleated cells in each sample was estimated from the amplification of reference gene primers within the assay. Sequence reads were collapsed and filtered to measure the absolute abundance of every unique TCRbeta CDR3 rearrangement. For each sample, productive Simpson clonality was calculated as the square root of Simpson's diversity index across productive rearrangements. What TCRdb holds here is the immuneACCESS table cut down to in-frame rearrangements. Part of the clones is not present; checked against another copy, under half of the missing clones reflect an unresolved V gene, and the others are unexplained. The V and J calls and clone size come from that table; D and trimming were worked out from the DNA. The sample table contains roughly 100,000 clones; only one count was recorded for around 87% of them. The ten largest clonotypes hold more than 14% of the sample.

This chain is built from TRBV25-1 and TRBJ2-1; TRBD1 is perhaps the D gene, given 5 matching bases. The specimen was peripheral blood. The receptor's source is a middle-aged man with acute or convalescent COVID-19. Read as DNA, the sequence is TGTGCCAGCAGACCACAGGCAGACTCCTACAATGAGCAGTTCTTC. Its translation reads: CASRPQADSYNEQFF.